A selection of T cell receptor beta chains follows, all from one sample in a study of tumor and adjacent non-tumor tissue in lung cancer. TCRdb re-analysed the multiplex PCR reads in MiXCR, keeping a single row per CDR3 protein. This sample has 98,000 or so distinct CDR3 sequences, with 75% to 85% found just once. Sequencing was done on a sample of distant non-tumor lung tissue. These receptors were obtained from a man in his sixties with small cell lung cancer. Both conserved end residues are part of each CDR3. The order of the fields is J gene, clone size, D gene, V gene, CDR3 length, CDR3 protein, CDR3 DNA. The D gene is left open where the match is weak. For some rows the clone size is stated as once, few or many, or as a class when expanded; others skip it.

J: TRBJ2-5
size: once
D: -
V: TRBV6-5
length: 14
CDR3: CESSPGRPPGAQYF
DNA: TGTGAGAGCAGCCCCGGCCGGCCCCCCGGGGCCCAGTACTTC

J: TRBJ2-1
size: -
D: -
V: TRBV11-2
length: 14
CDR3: CGTQKRQGDNELSF
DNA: TGTGGCACCCAGAAGCGGCAGGGCGACAATGAGCTGTCCTTC

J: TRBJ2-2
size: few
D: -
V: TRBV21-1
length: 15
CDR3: CASSNQGGNTGELFF
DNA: TGTGCCAGCAGCAATCAAGGGGGCAACACCGGGGAGCTGTTTTTT

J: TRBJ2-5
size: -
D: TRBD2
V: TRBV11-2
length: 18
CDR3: CGSSLVAGLLIKQETQYF
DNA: TGTGGCAGCAGCTTAGTAGCGGGCCTCCTTATTAAACAAGAGACCCAGTACTTT

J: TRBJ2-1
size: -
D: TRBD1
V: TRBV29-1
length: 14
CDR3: CGVLGTGDENEQFF
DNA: TGCGGCGTCTTAGGGACAGGGGATGAGAATGAGCAGTTCTTC

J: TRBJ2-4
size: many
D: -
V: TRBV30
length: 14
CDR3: CAWSVKVAKNIQYF
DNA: TGTGCCTGGAGTGTAAAGGTAGCCAAAAACATTCAGTACTTC

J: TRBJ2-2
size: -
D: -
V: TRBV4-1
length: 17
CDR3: CASSRDPARVNTGELFF
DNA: TGCGCCAGCAGTCGAGATCCGGCCAGGGTGAACACGGGGGAGCTGTTTTTT

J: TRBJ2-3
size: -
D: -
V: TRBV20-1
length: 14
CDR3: CSHSGLSGTDTQYF
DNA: TGCAGTCACTCGGGACTTTCGGGCACAGATACGCAGTATTTT

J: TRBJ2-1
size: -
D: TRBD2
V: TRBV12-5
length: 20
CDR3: CASGYQLLPAGGSPYNEQLF
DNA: TGTGCTAGTGGCTACCAACTGTTACCAGCGGGAGGCTCCCCCTACAATGAGCAGCTCTTC

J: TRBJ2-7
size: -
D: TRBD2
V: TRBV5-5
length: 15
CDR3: CASSCGTSGRSDQYF
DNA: TGTGCCAGCAGCTGCGGGACTAGCGGGAGGAGCGACCAGTACTTC

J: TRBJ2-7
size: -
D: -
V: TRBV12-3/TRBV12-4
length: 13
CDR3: CASSLGSGAKQYF
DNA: TGTGCCAGTAGTTTAGGCTCGGGGGCCAAGCAGTACTTC

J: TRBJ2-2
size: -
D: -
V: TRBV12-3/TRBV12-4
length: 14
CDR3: CASSLGSVGGELFF
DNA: TGTGCCAGCAGTTTAGGGTCTGTTGGCGGGGAACTGTTTTTT

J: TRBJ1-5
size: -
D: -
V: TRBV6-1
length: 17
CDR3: CVSSEAIGLGSNQPQHF
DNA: TGTGTCAGCAGTGAAGCGATCGGACTGGGGTCCAATCAGCCCCAGCATTTT

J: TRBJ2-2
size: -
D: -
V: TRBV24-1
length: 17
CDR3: CATSDQPGHLDTGRLFF
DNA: TGTGCCACCAGTGATCAACCGGGACACCTAGACACCGGGCGGCTGTTTTTT

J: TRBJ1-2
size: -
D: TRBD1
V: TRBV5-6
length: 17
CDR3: CASSSNDADRADRGYTF
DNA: TGTGCCAGCAGCTCTAACGACGCGGACAGGGCTGATAGGGGCTATACCTTC

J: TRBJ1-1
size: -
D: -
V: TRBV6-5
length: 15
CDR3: CASNYSTRLSTEAFF
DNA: TGTGCCAGCAATTACTCGACCAGGCTGAGCACTGAAGCTTTCTTT

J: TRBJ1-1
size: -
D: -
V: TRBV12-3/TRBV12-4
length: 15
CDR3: CASRRPLTRGTEAFF
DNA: TGTGCCAGCAGGAGACCACTGACAAGGGGCACTGAAGCTTTCTTT

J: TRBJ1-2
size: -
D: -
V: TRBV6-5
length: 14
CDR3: CASNYSSGGESYTF
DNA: TGTGCCAGCAATTACTCGAGTGGGGGAGAAAGCTACACCTTC

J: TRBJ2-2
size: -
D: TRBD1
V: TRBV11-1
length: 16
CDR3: CVSSSPDRVDTRELFF
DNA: TGTGTCAGCAGCTCCCCGGACAGGGTAGACACCCGGGAGCTGTTTTTT

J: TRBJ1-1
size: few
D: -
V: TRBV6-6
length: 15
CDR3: CASSYLSTRGLEAFF
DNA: TGTGCCAGCAGTTACTTATCTACCAGGGGTCTTGAAGCTTTCTTT

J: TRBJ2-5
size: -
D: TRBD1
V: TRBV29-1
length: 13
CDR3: CSRTGGAMETQYF
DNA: TGCAGTAGAACAGGGGGCGCTATGGAGACCCAGTACTTC

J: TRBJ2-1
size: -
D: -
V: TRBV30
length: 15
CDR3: CAWSQCRGEDNERFF
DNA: TGTGCCTGGAGTCAATGCAGGGGGGAAGACAATGAGCGGTTCTTC

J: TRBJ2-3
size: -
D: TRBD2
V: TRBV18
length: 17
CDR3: CASSPQGAGDSDRYAVF
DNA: TGTGCCAGCTCACCACAGGGAGCGGGAGATTCTGACAGATACGCAGTATTT

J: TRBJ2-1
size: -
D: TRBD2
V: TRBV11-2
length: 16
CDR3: CASGMGLAGGSGEQFF
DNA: TGTGCCAGCGGCATGGGATTAGCGGGAGGGTCTGGTGAGCAGTTTTTC

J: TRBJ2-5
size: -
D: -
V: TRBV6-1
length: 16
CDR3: CASIEVHTAFQETQYF
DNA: TGTGCCAGCATTGAAGTACACACCGCGTTTCAAGAGACCCAGTACTTC

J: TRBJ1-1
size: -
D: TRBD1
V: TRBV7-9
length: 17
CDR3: CASSPGTGGTMNTEAVF
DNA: TGTGCCAGCAGCCCCGGGACAGGGGGGACCATGAACACTGAAGCAGTCTTT

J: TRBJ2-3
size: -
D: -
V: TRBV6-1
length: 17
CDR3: CASSDNYSDGSNQPQYF
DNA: TGTGCCAGCAGTGATAATTACAGTGATGGGAGCAATCAGCCCCAGTATTTT